This is a list of T cell receptor beta chains from one sample in a study of spatial heterogeneity in lung cancer. TCRdb ran MiXCR on the 5' RACE reads and lists one entry per CDR3 protein. The data contain 23,000 or so distinct CDR3 sequences, roughly 4.8% of them seen just once; the ten biggest clones take up about 5%. Sequencing was performed on PBMCs, taken at surgery. The receptors were sampled from a male donor with early-stage non-small cell lung cancer. CDR3s include the opening cysteine and the closing phenylalanine or tryptophan. The D gene is left open where the match is weak. Not all rows give a size; the values are once, few, many and, for expanded clones, a class.

TRBV30	many	TRBD2	TRBJ2-1	CAWTSGRGLVSEQFF	TGTGCCTGGACCTCCGGACGGGGACTAGTCAGTGAGCAGTTCTTC
TRBV27	many	NA	TRBJ1-1	CASSLRQGNTEAFF	TGTGCCAGCAGTTTGCGCCAGGGGAACACTGAAGCTTTCTTT
TRBV7-3	many	TRBD2	TRBJ2-1	CASSLTGGGRANNEQFF	TGTGCCAGCAGCTTAACCGGCGGCGGGAGGGCCAATAATGAGCAGTTCTTC
TRBV28	NA	TRBD1	TRBJ1-1	CASSRGTGFTEAFF	TGTGCCAGCAGCCGCGGGACAGGGTTCACTGAAGCTTTCTTT
TRBV20-1	many	NA	TRBJ2-7	CSAEGITYEQYF	TGCAGTGCTGAGGGGATTACCTACGAGCAGTACTTC
TRBV4-3	many	TRBD2	TRBJ2-1	CASSYILAGTNNEQFF	TGCGCCAGCAGTTATATCCTAGCGGGGACAAACAATGAGCAGTTCTTC
TRBV7-3	many	NA	TRBJ2-2	CASSLSRGMNTGELFF	TGTGCCAGCAGCTTATCCCGGGGGATGAACACCGGGGAGCTGTTTTTT
TRBV12-3/TRBV12-4	many	NA	TRBJ1-2	CASSLGPTNYGYTF	TGTGCCAGCAGTTTAGGGCCGACTAACTATGGCTACACCTTC
TRBV30	many	TRBD1	TRBJ1-5	CAWTQGVSQPQHF	TGTGCCTGGACCCAGGGGGTATCTCAGCCCCAGCATTTT
TRBV6-5	few	NA	TRBJ1-2	CASSHNPVDGYTF	TGTGCCAGCAGCCATAACCCCGTGGATGGCTACACCTTC
TRBV5-1	many	TRBD2	TRBJ2-3	CASSSAAGVVTDTQYF	TGCGCCAGCAGTTCCGCAGCGGGAGTGGTGACAGATACGCAGTATTTT
TRBV6-1	NA	NA	TRBJ1-5	CASTRASSNQPQHF	TGTGCCAGCACCCGGGCGAGTAGCAATCAGCCCCAGCATTTT
TRBV28	many	TRBD1	TRBJ2-1	CATYRSQGDNEQFF	TGTGCCACCTATCGAAGCCAGGGGGACAATGAGCAGTTCTTC